The clone carrying this TCR beta chain was counted once. Antigen unknown. This specimen comes from a study of CD8 T cells in Susac syndrome. About the study: When blood was collected, patients with Susac syndrome were therapy-naive, were taking corticosteroids, or were receiving intravenous immunoglobulin alone. Points from the study as a whole: None of the CD4+ T cell repertoires in Susac syndrome showed clonal expansion.

V was trimmed by 5 bases and J by 1 base, leaving 14 bases between them. Germline CDR1 MNHNY, CDR2 SVGAGI (reference sequence). This CDR3 comprises 15 residues. With random hexamers, about 0.45 to 1 ug RNA was reverse transcribed. Amplification of TCR beta CDR3 by immunoSEQ multiplex PCR spanned 54 Vbeta and 13 Jbeta. TCRdb reprocessed the immunoSEQ multiplex PCR reads via MiXCR and lists one record per CDR3 protein. In the table there are 170,000 or so distinct CDR3 sequences, roughly 95% of which are singletons. The TCR sequence derives from a human donor with Susac syndrome. The sample comprised CD4+ T cells from PBMCs. The genes are TRBV6-6 and TRBJ1-1; D remains ambiguous. CDR3 protein: CASSPSGQANTEAFF. The CDR3 DNA is TGTGCCAGCAGTCCATCCGGGCAGGCGAACACTGAAGCTTTCTTT.